One and the same sample provided the 6 T cell receptor beta chains below, sequenced in a study of shared clonotypes between healthy human individuals. Sequenced by immunoSEQ multiplex PCR; TCRdb stores in-frame clones only, minus some. Among 2.3 million or so clones, approximately 93% were seen once, and the ten largest hold under 0.45%. The sequencing sample was made of naive CD4+ T cells from PBMCs. This sample's subset: CD45RA+ positively selected. The origin of the receptors is a man younger than 30 in good health. Some clones in this sample may be carry-over from other donors' samples.

The gene calls are TRBV28 and TRBJ1-6; 7 bases line up with TRBD1. V shed 7 bases and J 4 bases; nucleotides not matched to a gene: 7. In germline, CDR1 is MDHEN, CDR2 SYDVKM. The CDR3 has 15 residues. CDR3 sequence (DNA): TGTGCCAGCAACCTGGGACAGCTTTATAATTCACCCCTCCACTTT. This gives the protein CASNLGQLYNSPLHF.

The chain links TRBV27 to TRBJ2-6; D is unresolved. The CDR3 loop spans 16 amino acids. V lost 5 bases and J 0 bases, leaving 11 bases between the germline ends. CDR1 is MNHEY and CDR2 is SMNVEV in the germline V gene (reference sequence). CDR3 region: CASSPTLSSGANVLTF. Here the CDR3 DNA reads TGTGCCAGCAGTCCTACTCTTAGCTCTGGGGCCAACGTCCTGACTTTC. Variable domain in full (rest from reference TRBV27 and TRBJ2-6): EAQVTQNPRYLITVTGKKLTVTCSQNMNHEYMSWYRQDPGLGLRQIYYSMNVEVTDKGDVPEGYKVSRKEKRNFPLILESPSPNQTSLYFCASSPTLSSGANVLTFGAGSRLTVL.

The chain joins TRBV11-3 to TRBJ2-3; tentatively, D is TRBD1 (5 bases). V was cut by 4 bases and J by 5 bases, with 22 bases left in between. In germline, CDR1 is SGHNT, CDR2 YENEEA. CDR3 size: 17 residues. Written as DNA, the CDR3 is TGTGCCAGCAGCTATGGGGCGAGGACCAGAAGTGAAGATACGCAGTATTTT. As protein: CASSYGARTRSEDTQYF.

This chain connects TRBV18 to TRBJ2-2; the match to TRBD1 covers 7 bases. CDR3 length: 15 amino acids. V was clipped by 2 bases and J by 3 bases; unmatched bases: 3. Germline loops: CDR1 KGHSH, CDR2 LQKENI. CDR3 bases: TGTGCCAGCTCACCAGGGGACAGCTACACCGGGGAGCTGTTTTTT. It is translated as CASSPGDSYTGELFF.

This sequence joins TRBV19 and TRBJ1-1; 8 bases are shared with TRBD1. J lost 1 base, V lost 5 bases, and 6 bases had no gene match. This CDR3 spans 15 amino acids. Germline CDR1 and CDR2: LNHDA and SQIVND (reference sequence). CDR3 DNA: TGTGCCAGTAGTCCGAGGACAGGGTGGAACACTGAAGCTTTCTTT. It is translated as CASSPRTGWNTEAFF. Together with reference TRBV19 and TRBJ1-1, the CDR3 gives the full variable domain: DGGITQSPKYLFRKEGQNVTLSCEQNLNHDAMYWYRQDPGQGLRLIYYSQIVNDFQKGDIAEGYSVSREKKESFPLTVTSAQKNPTAFYLCASSPRTGWNTEAFFGQGTRLTVV.

V is TRBV5-1 and J is TRBJ1-3; D unclear. V was clipped by 0 bases and J by 0 bases, with 10 bases between them. Germline lookup yields CDR1 SGHRS and CDR2 YFSETQ. The CDR3 loop spans 16 amino acids. CDR3 DNA sequence: TGCGCCAGCAGCTTGGTTCCCGCAGGCTCTGGAAACACCATATATTTT. Encoded protein: CASSLVPAGSGNTIYF.